This T cell receptor (beta chain) was identified in a study of spatial heterogeneity in lung cancer. In the study overall: The study consistently detected more beta-chain than alpha-chain sequences. Notes on the study in general: Circulating ubiquitous expanded tumor TCRs were observed more frequently at resection than at follow-up.

V was clipped by 7 bases and J by 0 bases; unmatched bases: 16. The germline CDR1 and CDR2 sequences are SGHRS and YFSETQ. The CDR3 spans 18 residues. Time point defined: sample taken at primary tumor resection. Without sorting, whole RNA was sequenced from tumor, nontumor lung or frozen PBMC. Samples were obtained from roughly 65 donors, all untreated early-stage non-small cell lung cancer patients. This clonotype has a count of ten or more. Its target is unknown. Since the library was made to target alpha chains, this beta chain is a stray read and its abundance is not meaningful. Each molecule of TCR cDNA was tagged with one unique molecular identifier. Using its own MiXCR run on the 5' RACE reads, TCRdb lists one record per CDR3 protein. The sample has 10,000 to 15,000 distinct CDR3 sequences, 3% to 4% seen once.

The V and J genes are TRBV5-1 and TRBJ1-1; 9 bases map to TRBD1. The sequence came from a male donor with early-stage non-small cell lung cancer. This specimen consisted of PBMCs, obtained at surgery. DNA for the CDR3: TGCGCCAGCCGCGAAAGGGACAGGGAGCGTGTCATGAACACTGAAGCTTTCTTT. Amino acids: CASRERDRERVMNTEAFF.